This T cell receptor beta chain was observed in a study of blood T cell repertoires in COVID-19. Overall study: Specimens from acute and convalescent COVID-19 originated in the United States, Italy and Spain. The cDNA or gDNA used as material had been derived from T cells, B-cell-depleted T cells, or PBMCs.

Original data processing: It was from reference gene primer amplification that nucleated cell counts were estimated. Profiling relied on immunoSEQ multiplex PCR, and the TCRdb table lists in-frame clones only, not all of them. V, J and clone size are taken as reported in that table, and D and trimming were inferred from the DNA itself. The sample holds roughly 100,000 clones, approximately 89% seen once. Per germline, CDR1 KGHSH and CDR2 LQKENI. Trimming pared 3 bases from V and 0 bases from J, leaving 9 bases between. The CDR3 has 14 amino acids. The source is a woman of 80 years or more in a cohort sampled during active COVID-19. The chain employs TRBV18 and TRBJ2-7; possibly TRBD2 for D (5 bases). Sequenced material: peripheral blood. The CDR3 region is CASSPRRDSYEQYF. CDR3 sequence (DNA): TGTGCCAGCTCACCTCGACGGGACTCCTACGAGCAGTACTTC.